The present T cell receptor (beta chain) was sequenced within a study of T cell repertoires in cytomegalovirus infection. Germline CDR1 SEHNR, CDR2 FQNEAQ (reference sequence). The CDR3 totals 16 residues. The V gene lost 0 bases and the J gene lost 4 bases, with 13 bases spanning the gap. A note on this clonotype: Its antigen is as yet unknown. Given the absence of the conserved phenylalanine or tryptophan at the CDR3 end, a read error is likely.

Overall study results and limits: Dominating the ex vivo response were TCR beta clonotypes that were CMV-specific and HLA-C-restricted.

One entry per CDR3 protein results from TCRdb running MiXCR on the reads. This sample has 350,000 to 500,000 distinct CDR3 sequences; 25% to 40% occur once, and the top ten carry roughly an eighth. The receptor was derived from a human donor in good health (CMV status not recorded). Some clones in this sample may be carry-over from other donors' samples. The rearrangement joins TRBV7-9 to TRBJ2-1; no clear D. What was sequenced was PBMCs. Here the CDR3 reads CASSLAAARGYNEQFL. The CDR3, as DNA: TGTGCCAGCAGCTTAGCTGCGGCCCGTGGTTACAATGAGCAGTTCTTA.